This TCR beta chain came from a study of blood T cell repertoires in COVID-19. Overall study: The United States, Italy and Spain provided the acute and convalescent COVID-19 samples. PBMCs, B-cell-depleted T cells, or T cells provided the cDNA or gDNA that made up the material.

V shed 2 bases, J shed 1 base, and the junction held 13 bases outside the gene matches. The CDR3 runs to 18 residues. The V gene's germline CDR1 is SGDLS and CDR2 YYNGEE. As originally analysed: Amplification with reference gene primers provided the estimates of nucleated cell counts. Generated by immunoSEQ multiplex PCR, the TCRdb table keeps only in-frame clones and is missing some. The DNA gave D and trimming, while V, J and clone size come from that table. This table holds roughly 250,000 clones, more than 75% found once. The sequenced sample consisted of peripheral blood. The TCR sequence derives from a woman aged 40 to 55 who had recovered from COVID-19. This chain uses TRBV9 with TRBJ2-3, with TRBD2 matching over 7 bases. CDR3 sequence: CASSVAPGGRGGTDTQYF. Written as DNA, the CDR3 is TGTGCCAGCAGCGTCGCCCCCGGCGGGAGAGGGGGCACAGATACGCAGTATTTT.